Included here is one T cell receptor (beta chain) sequence, with context. Its specificity is unknown. PCR was performed a second time for about 7 to 12 cycles using a sample-barcoded 5' primer and a J-beta primer mix. MiXCR was run by TCRdb on the 5' RACE reads, yielding one entry per CDR3 protein. This sample carries roughly 1,000,000 distinct CDR3 sequences, under 30% of them seen once, and the ten largest clones take around 0.75%. The CDR3 contains 21 residues. V was clipped by 5 bases and J by 0 bases; unmatched bases: 23. The data belong to a study of blood T cells in healthy people across ages. Whole-study results and caveats: Considered underestimates were the diversity estimates obtained from one million T cells.

These data also featured in a second study, about T cells of mothers and their children.

This clonotype originated in a girl aged 2-10 years in good health. The chain couples TRBV12-3 or TRBV12-4 to TRBJ2-3; TRBD1 aligns across 7 bases. Sequences were obtained from blood. The CDR3 coding sequence is TGTGCCAGCAGTGGGCGAGGGGGCGTTACATCGGGGAGTTCTAGCACAGATACGCAGTATTTT. Amino acid sequence: CASSGRGGVTSGSSSTDTQYF.